This T cell receptor beta chain appears in the sequencing data of a study of blood T cell repertoires in COVID-19. Overall study: Sources were T cells, B-cell-depleted T cells, or PBMCs; the material itself was cDNA or gDNA.

This CDR3 contains 15 residues. Germline lookup yields CDR1 SGHRS and CDR2 YFSETQ. Trimming at V came to 2 bases and at J to 5 bases, leaving 8 bases not matched to a gene. This clone was seen more than once but under ten times. In the study's own analysis: Quantification of nucleated cells was approximated via reference gene primer amplification. Profiling relied on immunoSEQ multiplex PCR, and the TCRdb table lists in-frame clones only, not all of them. That table supplies the V and J calls and clone size; D and trimming were determined from the DNA. The data contain over 200,000 clones, approximately 83% of them seen just once; the ten biggest clones take up around 1.3%.

The receptor comes from a woman younger than 45 with COVID-19, enrolled during active disease. The genes are TRBV5-1 and TRBJ2-7; 9 bases agree with TRBD1. The specimen sequenced was peripheral blood. The CDR3: CASSFGGTGSDEQYF. Here the CDR3 DNA reads TGCGCCAGCAGCTTCGGTGGGACAGGGAGCGACGAGCAGTACTTC.